The rows below give T cell receptor beta chains drawn from one sample of a study of siplizumab effects on memory and regulatory T cells. Repertoires were generated with immunoSEQ multiplex PCR, while TCRdb's copy carries only in-frame clones and drops some. There are 90,000 to 140,000 clones in the sample; 93% occur only once, and more than 0.3% lies in the top ten. The sample comprised CD4+ T cells sorted from blood. The receptors shown here come from a human donor in good health. The CDR3 runs from the conserved cysteine through the conserved F or W. Each record gives: V gene, clone size, J gene, D gene, CDR3 protein, CDR3 DNA. D genes are given only for firm matches. The listing skips clone size in some rows; elsewhere it reads once, few, many or a size class.

TRBV9	-	TRBJ1-6	-	CASSPQPTGLNSPLHF	TGTGCCAGCAGCCCCCAACCGACAGGACTTAATTCACCCCTCCACTTT
TRBV6-5	-	TRBJ1-4	-	CASSYSGGAPEKLFF	TGTGCCAGCAGTTACTCGGGAGGGGCGCCTGAAAAACTGTTTTTT
TRBV25-1	-	TRBJ2-5	TRBD1	CASRGQPQETQYF	TGTGCCAGCAGGGGACAGCCCCAAGAGACCCAGTACTTC
TRBV7-2	-	TRBJ2-7	TRBD2	CASSLLQGGEQYF	TGTGCCAGCAGCTTACTCCAGGGAGGGGAGCAGTACTTC
TRBV7-3	-	TRBJ2-3	-	CASSLGGQTDTQYF	TGTGCCAGCAGCTTGGGGGGTCAGACAGATACGCAGTATTTT
TRBV7-2	once	TRBJ2-1	TRBD1	CASSLRGPSGNEQFF	TGTGCCAGCAGCTTAAGGGGGCCCTCGGGCAATGAGCAGTTCTTC
TRBV30	-	TRBJ2-1	TRBD1	CAWSTGTADNEQFF	TGTGCCTGGAGTACCGGGACAGCTGACAATGAGCAGTTCTTC
TRBV30	-	TRBJ1-2	TRBD1	CASVPRPGDRGGYTF	TGTGCCTCCGTTCCTAGACCCGGGGACAGGGGTGGCTACACCTTC
TRBV9	-	TRBJ2-4	-	CASSVGGAGKNIQYF	TGTGCCAGCAGCGTAGGGGGGGCTGGCAAAAACATTCAGTACTTC
TRBV5-1	-	TRBJ1-1	TRBD1	CASSLRQGSGTEAFF	TGCGCCAGCAGCCTAAGACAGGGAAGTGGAACTGAAGCTTTCTTT
TRBV7-6	-	TRBJ1-1	TRBD1	CASSSRGITEAFF	TGTGCCAGCAGCTCCAGGGGGATCACTGAAGCTTTCTTT
TRBV7-3	-	TRBJ2-5	-	CASSLTSGGQATQYF	TGTGCCAGCAGCTTAACGTCCGGGGGGCAGGCGACCCAGTACTTC
TRBV9	-	TRBJ2-1	TRBD2	CASSVGQRGYNEQFF	TGTGCCAGCAGCGTAGGACAGCGGGGATACAATGAGCAGTTCTTC
TRBV10-3	-	TRBJ2-1	TRBD2	CAIKRTSGNEQFF	TGTGCCATAAAAAGGACTAGCGGGAATGAGCAGTTCTTC
TRBV12-5	-	TRBJ2-3	-	CASSPGTSIGTDTQYF	TGTGCTAGCTCCCCCGGGACTTCGATTGGCACAGATACGCAGTATTTT
TRBV5-4	-	TRBJ1-1	-	CASSLDGRLNTEAFF	TGTGCCAGCAGCTTGGATGGCAGGCTGAACACTGAAGCTTTCTTT
TRBV6-4	-	TRBJ1-1	-	CASRTQGGDTEAFF	TGTGCCAGCAGAACACAGGGAGGGGACACTGAAGCTTTCTTT
TRBV15	-	TRBJ2-7	TRBD1	CATSGPGTGFVEQYF	TGTGCCACCAGCGGACCCGGGACAGGGTTCGTGGAGCAGTACTTC
TRBV9	-	TRBJ2-5	TRBD2	CASSTLAGEPQETQYF	TGTGCCAGCAGCACTCTAGCGGGAGAGCCGCAGGAGACCCAGTACTTC
TRBV10-3	-	TRBJ1-1	-	CAISPGRDTEAFF	TGTGCCATCAGCCCTGGGAGGGACACTGAAGCTTTCTTT
TRBV6-1	-	TRBJ1-2	-	CASSDFYGYTF	TGTGCCAGCAGTGATTTCTATGGCTACACCTTC
TRBV2	-	TRBJ2-5	-	CASTRWELETQYF	TGTGCCAGCACCCGGTGGGAACTAGAGACCCAGTACTTC
TRBV21-1	-	TRBJ2-7	-	CASSKGRGPVEQYF	TGTGCCAGCAGCAAGGGGCGGGGACCCGTCGAGCAGTACTTC
TRBV6-6	-	TRBJ2-7	TRBD2	CASSDGTSGRQRKRYF	TGTGCCAGCAGCGACGGGACTAGCGGGCGCCAAAGGAAAAGGTACTTC
TRBV19	few	TRBJ1-3	-	CASSNPGTGDTIYF	TGTGCCAGTAGTAACCCGGGGACCGGCGACACCATATATTTT